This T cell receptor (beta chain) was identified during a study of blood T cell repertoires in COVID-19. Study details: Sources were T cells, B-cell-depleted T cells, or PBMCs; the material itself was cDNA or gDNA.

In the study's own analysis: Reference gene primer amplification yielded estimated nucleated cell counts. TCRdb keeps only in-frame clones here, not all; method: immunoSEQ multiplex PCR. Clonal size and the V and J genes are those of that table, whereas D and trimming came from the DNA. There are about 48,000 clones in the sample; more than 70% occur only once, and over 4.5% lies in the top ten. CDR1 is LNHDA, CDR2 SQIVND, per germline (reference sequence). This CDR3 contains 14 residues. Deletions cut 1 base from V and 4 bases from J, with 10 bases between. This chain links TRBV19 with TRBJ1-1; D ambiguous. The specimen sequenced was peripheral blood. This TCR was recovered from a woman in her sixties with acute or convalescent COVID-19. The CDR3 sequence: CASSIGREGTEAFF. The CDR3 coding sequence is TGTGCCAGTAGTATAGGCCGGGAGGGCACTGAAGCTTTCTTT.